These 17 T cell receptor beta chains share one sample of origin, sequenced in a study of IL-17A CD8 T cells in psoriatic arthritis synovium. Profiled with immunoSEQ multiplex PCR; TCRdb holds only in-frame clones, not every one. The sample holds approximately 2,000 clones, approximately 70% seen once. CD3+ T cells, isolated magnetically, got PMA and ionomycin for over 1.2 hours before cytokine secretion labeling. Synovial fluid was aspirated from actively inflamed joints of psoriatic arthritis patients. The sample consisted of IL-17A+ (IFN-gamma+/-) memory CD8+ T cells from synovial fluid. This sample's subset: IL-17A+IFNgamma+/- memory CD8+ (Tc17) cells. The receptors shown here come from a human donor with psoriatic arthritis.

This chain uses TRBV11-3 with TRBJ2-1; 7 bases line up with TRBD2. Germline V gene sequence: CDR1 SGHNT, CDR2 YENEEA. The CDR3 length is 16 residues. V dropped 1 base and J dropped 0; count of bases not matched to a gene: 3. The CDR3, as DNA: TGTGCCAGCAGCTTAGGGGACTATGCCTCCTACAATGAGCAGTTCTTC. The encoded protein is CASSLGDYASYNEQFF.

J is TRBJ2-1 and V is TRBV2; D unclear. V shed 10 bases and J shed 0 bases, with 25 bases lying between them. Germline assignment: CDR1 SNHLY and CDR2 FYNNEI. The CDR3 has 18 residues. The DNA of the CDR3 is TGTGCCATCTCGGCTATCCCTCACGCGCCAAGCTCCTACAATGAGCAGTTCTTC. Protein: CAISAIPHAPSSYNEQFF.

V gene TRBV2 combines with J gene TRBJ2-2; D is possibly TRBD1 or TRBD2 (5 bases each). The CDR3 has 14 amino acids. Germline V CDR1 and CDR2: SNHLY, FYNNEI. The V end was cut by 7 bases, the J end by 4 bases, with 13 bases between. The CDR3 loop reads CASMYAGSTGELFF. The CDR3 DNA sequence: TGTGCCAGCATGTATGCAGGGAGCACCGGGGAGCTGTTTTTT.

The chain employs TRBV2 and TRBJ2-7, with unresolved D. The ends were cut back, 3 bases at V and 0 bases at J, with 6 bases in the middle. This CDR3 spans 13 amino acids. CDR1 and CDR2 (germline): SNHLY, FYNNEI. The CDR3 is CASSDGNSYEQYV. CDR3 nucleotides: TGTGCCAGCAGTGACGGCAACTCCTACGAGCAGTACGTC.

The chain is built from TRBV4-1 and TRBJ2-7; unclear D gene. The CDR3 runs to 14 residues. V was cut by 0 bases and J by 7 bases, with 13 bases left in between. From germline, CDR1 is MGHRA and CDR2 YSYEKL. This CDR3 is CASSQEMPAEEQYF. DNA of the CDR3: TGCGCCAGCAGCCAAGAAATGCCAGCTGAGGAGCAGTACTTC.

The chain employs TRBV27 and TRBJ1-5; 9 positions match TRBD1. Germline V lookup: CDR1 MNHEY, CDR2 SMNVEV (reference sequence). The CDR3 totals 16 residues. Trimming removed 5 bases from V and 1 base from J; junction bases left unmatched: 6. In nucleotides, the CDR3 is TGTGCCAGCAGTCCTTCCGGGACAGGGAGCAATCAGCCCCAGCATTTT. This translates into CASSPSGTGSNQPQHF.

This clone appeared a single time. The V call is TRBV28, the J call TRBJ2-3, with TRBD2 matching 10 bases. The CDR3 spans 15 residues. With 6 bases clipped from V and 7 bases from J, the junction kept 10 bases outside the gene matches. Germline CDR1 is MDHEN and CDR2 is SYDVKM. The CDR3 nucleotides are TGTGCCAGCAGCCTAAGCGGGAGGGCCTCAAATACGCAGTATTTT. Its protein is CASSLSGRASNTQYF.

This chain joins TRBV5-8 and TRBJ1-1, with D perhaps matching TRBD1 (5 bases). Trimming pared 4 bases from V and 4 bases from J, leaving 14 bases between. CDR1 and CDR2 (germline): SGHTS, YDEGEE. The CDR3 extends over 14 amino acids. In DNA form, the CDR3 reads TGTGCCAGCAGCCCCGGCTCGGGGACCACTGAAGCTTTCTTT. Its protein is CASSPGSGTTEAFF.

The chain couples TRBV14 to TRBJ1-2; D not resolved. CDR3 length: 13 amino acids. V was clipped by 3 bases and J by 8 bases, with 13 bases between them. Germline values: CDR1 SGHDN, CDR2 FVKESK. The CDR3 sequence is CASSHLPRRGYTF. DNA for the CDR3: TGTGCCAGCAGCCACCTTCCAAGGCGCGGCTACACCTTC.

The J gene is TRBJ1-1, the V gene TRBV6-1; D not resolved. Per germline, CDR1 MNHNS and CDR2 SASEGT. This CDR3 is built from 13 residues. The ends were cut back, 7 bases at V and 3 bases at J, with 12 bases in the middle. CDR3 in amino acids: CASTESGHTEAFF. CDR3 sequence (DNA): TGTGCCAGCACCGAGTCGGGTCACACTGAAGCTTTCTTT.

The gene calls are TRBV7-9 and TRBJ2-2; D call uncertain. The germline V gene encodes CDR1 SEHNR and CDR2 FQNEAQ (reference sequence). V was cut by 1 base and J by 9 bases, with 6 bases left in between. The CDR3 has 12 residues. This CDR3 reads CASSLGTRELFF. The CDR3 region has the DNA TGTGCCAGCAGCTTAGGTACCCGGGAGCTGTTTTTT.

There are a few counts of this clone. V usage is TRBV28 and J usage is TRBJ2-6; 12 nucleotides agree with TRBD1. The CDR3 is made up of 18 amino acids. V lost 3 bases to trimming and J lost 4 bases; unmatched junction nucleotides: 7. Germline CDR1 and CDR2: MDHEN and SYDVKM. CDR3 region: CASSFEGQGAWGANVLTF. The CDR3 coding sequence is TGTGCCAGCAGTTTCGAGGGACAGGGGGCGTGGGGGGCCAACGTCCTGACTTTC.

This clone was found once. The V gene is TRBV4-3, the J gene TRBJ1-3; D call uncertain. The CDR3 is made up of 13 amino acids. Between the trimmed V and J ends, which lost 1 base and 5 bases, there was a span of 6 bases. Germline CDR1 reads LGHNA; CDR2 reads YSLEER. The CDR3 region is CASSQGQRNTIYF. The CDR3 region has the DNA TGCGCCAGCAGCCAAGGACAACGAAACACCATATATTTT.

The rearrangement links TRBV19 to TRBJ2-7, with 11 bases lining up with TRBD2. The germline V gene encodes CDR1 LNHDA and CDR2 SQIVND (reference sequence). Trimming at V came to 6 bases and at J to 4 bases, leaving 2 bases not matched to a gene. The CDR3 runs to 13 residues. The CDR3 reads CASRRLAGYEQYF. The CDR3 DNA is TGTGCCAGTAGGCGACTAGCGGGGTACGAGCAGTACTTC. Full variable domain (rest looked up from reference TRBV19 and TRBJ2-7): DGGITQSPKYLFRKEGQNVTLSCEQNLNHDAMYWYRQDPGQGLRLIYYSQIVNDFQKGDIAEGYSVSREKKESFPLTVTSAQKNPTAFYLCASRRLAGYEQYFGPGTRLTVT.

The rearrangement joins TRBV5-3 to TRBJ1-1; tentative D call: TRBD1 (5 bases). TRBV5-3 carries the ORF label, with uncertain function. V was clipped by 8 bases and J by 4 bases, with 18 bases between them. This CDR3 has 14 residues. In nucleotides, the CDR3 is TGTGCCAGCAGCCCCGGCTCGGGGACCACTGAAGCTTTCTTT. Amino acids: CASSPGSGTTEAFF.

The gene calls are TRBV11-2 and TRBJ2-1, with a tentative D call TRBD2 (6 bases). Germline values: CDR1 SGHAT, CDR2 FQNNGV. The CDR3 is 13 residues long. Trimming took 6 bases from V and 5 from J, leaving 11 bases between them. For the CDR3, the DNA is TGTGCCAGCAGTAGCGGTCCCCACAATGAGCAGTTCTTC. Residues: CASSSGPHNEQFF.

The V call is TRBV6-6, the J call TRBJ2-7, with TRBD1 as a possible D gene (5 bases). The germline CDR1 and CDR2 sequences are MNHNY and SVGAGI (reference sequence). Trimming removed 11 bases from V and 1 base from J, with 18 bases in between. The CDR3 is 14 amino acids. The CDR3 bases are TGTGCCTTACTAAACTACAGGAGATCCTACGAGCAGTACGTC. This gives the protein CALLNYRRSYEQYV.